There are a few counts of the clone carrying this TCR beta chain. Vbeta (60) and Jbeta (13) primers were used in the PCR. The method was immunoSEQ multiplex PCR; TCRdb's version includes in-frame clones alone and lacks a portion of them. Of roughly 200,000 clones in the sample, roughly a tenth were seen once. The source of the sample is a study of cytomegalovirus exposure and HLA in healthy donors. The CDR3 runs 14 residues. The trim removed 2 bases at V and 7 bases at J, leaving 6 bases unmatched. Per the germline V gene, CDR1 is SEHNR and CDR2 is FQNEAQ (reference sequence). The V call is TRBV7-9, the J call TRBJ2-7; TRBD2 matches 9 bases. This TCR derives from a woman between 25 and 40 years old in good health and CMV-seropositive. Sample: PBMCs. In DNA form, the CDR3 reads TGTGCCAGCAGCTTACCTAGCGGGGTAGGGGAGCAGTACTTC. Its protein product is CASSLPSGVGEQYF.